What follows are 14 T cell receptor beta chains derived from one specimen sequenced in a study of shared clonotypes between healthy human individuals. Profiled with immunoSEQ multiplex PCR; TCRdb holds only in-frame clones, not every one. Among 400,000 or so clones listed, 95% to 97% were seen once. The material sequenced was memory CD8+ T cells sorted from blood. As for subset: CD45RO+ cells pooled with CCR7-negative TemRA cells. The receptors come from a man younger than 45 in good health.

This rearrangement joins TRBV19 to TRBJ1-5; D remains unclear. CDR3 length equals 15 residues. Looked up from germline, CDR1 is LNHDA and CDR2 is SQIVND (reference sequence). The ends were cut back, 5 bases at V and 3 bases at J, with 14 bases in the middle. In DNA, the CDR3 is TGTGCCAGTAGTCCCTCAGACGGCTACAATCAGCCCCAGCATTTT. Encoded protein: CASSPSDGYNQPQHF.

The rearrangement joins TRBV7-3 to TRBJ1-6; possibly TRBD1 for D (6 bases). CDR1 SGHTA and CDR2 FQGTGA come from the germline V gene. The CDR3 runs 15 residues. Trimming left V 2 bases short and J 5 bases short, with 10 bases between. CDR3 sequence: CASSLAGTNNSPLHF. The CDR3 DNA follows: TGTGCCAGCAGCTTAGCCGGGACAAATAATTCACCCCTCCACTTT.

CDR3: CASSLHTSRPEQFF. The CDR3 DNA reads as TGCGCCAGCAGCCTTCATACTAGCCGCCCTGAGCAGTTCTTC. The V call is TRBV5-1, the J call TRBJ2-1; perhaps TRBD2 as D (6 bases). Germline-derived CDR1 and CDR2 are SGHRS and YFSETQ. The CDR3 consists of 14 residues. The germline V and J ends were trimmed by 4 bases and 9 bases, with 17 bases remaining between them.

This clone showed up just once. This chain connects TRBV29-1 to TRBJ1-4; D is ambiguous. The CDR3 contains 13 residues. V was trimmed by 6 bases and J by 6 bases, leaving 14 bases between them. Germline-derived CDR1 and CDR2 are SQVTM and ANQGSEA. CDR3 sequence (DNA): TGCAGCGTAGCCAATCTCGGCGATGAAAAACTGTTTTTT. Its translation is CSVANLGDEKLFF. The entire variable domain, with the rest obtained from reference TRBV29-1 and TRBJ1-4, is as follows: SAVISQKPSRDICQRGTSLTIQCQVDSQVTMMFWYRQQPGQSLTLIATANQGSEATYESGFVIDKFPISRPNLTFSTLTVSNMSPEDSSIYLCSVANLGDEKLFFGSGTQLSVL.

CDR3 amino acids: CASSLPQGINEQFF. CDR3 DNA sequence: TGTGCCAGTAGTTTACCGCAGGGAATAAATGAGCAGTTCTTC. V and J are TRBV19 and TRBJ2-1; D is perhaps TRBD1 (5 bases). This CDR3 contains 14 residues. The V end lost 5 bases, the J end lost 7 bases, and 15 bases lay between the germline ends. Germline V gene data show CDR1 as LNHDA and CDR2 as SQIVND (reference sequence).

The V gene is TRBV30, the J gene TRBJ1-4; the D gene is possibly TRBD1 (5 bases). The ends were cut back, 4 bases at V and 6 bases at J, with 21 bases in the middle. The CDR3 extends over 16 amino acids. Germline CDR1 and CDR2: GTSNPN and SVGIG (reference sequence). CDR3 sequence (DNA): TGTGCCTGGACCGGGACTACCAGCCATTTACATGAAAAACTGTTTTTT. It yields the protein CAWTGTTSHLHEKLFF.

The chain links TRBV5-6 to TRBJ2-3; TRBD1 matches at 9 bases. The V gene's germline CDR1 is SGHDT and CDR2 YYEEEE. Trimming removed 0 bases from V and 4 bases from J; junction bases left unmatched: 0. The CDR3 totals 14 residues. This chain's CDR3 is CASSLGQGADTQYF. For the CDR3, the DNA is TGTGCCAGCAGCTTGGGACAGGGGGCAGATACGCAGTATTTT.

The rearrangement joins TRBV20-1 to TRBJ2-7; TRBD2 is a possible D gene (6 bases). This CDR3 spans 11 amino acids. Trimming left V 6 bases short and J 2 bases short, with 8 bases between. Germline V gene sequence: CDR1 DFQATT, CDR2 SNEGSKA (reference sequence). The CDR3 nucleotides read TGCAGTGCCGGACTACCCTACGAGCAGTACTTC. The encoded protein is CSAGLPYEQYF.

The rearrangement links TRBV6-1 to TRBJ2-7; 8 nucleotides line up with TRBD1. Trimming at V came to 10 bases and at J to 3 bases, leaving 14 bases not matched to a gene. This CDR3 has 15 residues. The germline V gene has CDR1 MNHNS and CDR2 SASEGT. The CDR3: CATRILGQGIYEQYF. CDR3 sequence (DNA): TGTGCCACCAGGATCCTAGGACAGGGTATCTACGAGCAGTACTTC.

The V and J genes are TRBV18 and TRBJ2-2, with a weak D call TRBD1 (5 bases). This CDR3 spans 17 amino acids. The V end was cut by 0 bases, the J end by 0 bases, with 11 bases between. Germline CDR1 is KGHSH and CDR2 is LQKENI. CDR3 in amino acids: CASSPPGRRANTGELFF. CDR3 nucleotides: TGTGCCAGCTCACCACCGGGGCGGAGAGCGAACACCGGGGAGCTGTTTTTT.

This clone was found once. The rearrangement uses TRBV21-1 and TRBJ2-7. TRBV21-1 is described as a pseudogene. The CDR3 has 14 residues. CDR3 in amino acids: CASSKGTNSYEQYF. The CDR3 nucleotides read TGTGCCAGCAGCAAAGGGACGAATTCCTACGAGCAGTACTTC.

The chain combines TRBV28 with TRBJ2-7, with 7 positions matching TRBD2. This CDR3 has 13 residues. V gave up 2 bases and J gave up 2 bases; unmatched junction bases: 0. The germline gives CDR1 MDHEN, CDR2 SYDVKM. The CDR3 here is CASSLLAAYEQYF. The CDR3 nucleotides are TGTGCCAGCAGTTTACTAGCGGCCTACGAGCAGTACTTC.

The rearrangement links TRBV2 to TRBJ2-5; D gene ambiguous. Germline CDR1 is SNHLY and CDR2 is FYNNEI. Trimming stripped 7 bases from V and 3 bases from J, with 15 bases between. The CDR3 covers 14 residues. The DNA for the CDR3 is TGTGCCAGCAAGCCGCTCCTATTAAAAGAGACCCAGTACTTC. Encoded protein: CASKPLLLKETQYF.

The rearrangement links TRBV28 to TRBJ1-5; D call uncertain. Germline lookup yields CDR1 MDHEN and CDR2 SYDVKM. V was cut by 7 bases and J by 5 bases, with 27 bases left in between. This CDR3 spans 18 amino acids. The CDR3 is CASTFWSLIRLRDQPQHF. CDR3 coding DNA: TGTGCCAGCACTTTTTGGTCTCTGATTCGGTTGCGGGATCAGCCCCAGCATTTT.